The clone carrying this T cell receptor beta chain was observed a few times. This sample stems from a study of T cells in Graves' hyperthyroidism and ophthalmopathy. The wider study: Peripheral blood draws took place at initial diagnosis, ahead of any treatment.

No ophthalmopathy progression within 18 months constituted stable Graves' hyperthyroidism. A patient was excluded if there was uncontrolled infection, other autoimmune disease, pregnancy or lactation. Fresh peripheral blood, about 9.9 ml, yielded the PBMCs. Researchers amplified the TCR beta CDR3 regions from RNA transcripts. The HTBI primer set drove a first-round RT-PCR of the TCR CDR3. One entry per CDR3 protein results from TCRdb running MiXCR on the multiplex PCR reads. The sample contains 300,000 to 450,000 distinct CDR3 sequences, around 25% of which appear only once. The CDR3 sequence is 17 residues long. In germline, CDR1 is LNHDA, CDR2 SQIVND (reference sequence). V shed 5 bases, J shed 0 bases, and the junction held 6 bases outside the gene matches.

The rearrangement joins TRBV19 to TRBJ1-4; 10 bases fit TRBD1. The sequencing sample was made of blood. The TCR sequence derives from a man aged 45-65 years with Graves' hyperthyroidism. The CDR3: CASSPGQGSATNEKLFF. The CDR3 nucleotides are TGTGCCAGTAGTCCGGGACAGGGGTCCGCAACTAATGAAAAACTGTTTTTT. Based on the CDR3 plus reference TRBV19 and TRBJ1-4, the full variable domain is DGGITQSPKYLFRKEGQNVTLSCEQNLNHDAMYWYRQDPGQGLRLIYYSQIVNDFQKGDIAEGYSVSREKKESFPLTVTSAQKNPTAFYLCASSPGQGSATNEKLFFGSGTQLSVL.